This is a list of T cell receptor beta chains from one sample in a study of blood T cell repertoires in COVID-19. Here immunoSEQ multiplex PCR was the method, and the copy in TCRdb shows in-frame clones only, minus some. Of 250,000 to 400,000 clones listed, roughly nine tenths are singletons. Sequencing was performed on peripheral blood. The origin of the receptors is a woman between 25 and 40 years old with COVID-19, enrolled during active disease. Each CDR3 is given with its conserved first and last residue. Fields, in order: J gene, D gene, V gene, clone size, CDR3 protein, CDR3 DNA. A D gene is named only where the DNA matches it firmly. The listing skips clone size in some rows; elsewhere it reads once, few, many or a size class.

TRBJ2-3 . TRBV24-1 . CATSDVKGVTDTQYF TGTGCCACCAGTGATGTTAAAGGAGTCACAGATACGCAGTATTTT
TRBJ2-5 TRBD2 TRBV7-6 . CASSLDPLAGGRETQYF TGTGCCAGCAGCTTAGACCCACTAGCGGGGGGGCGGGAGACCCAGTACTTC
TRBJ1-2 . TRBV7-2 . CASSLKLGRDYGYTF TGTGCCAGCAGCTTAAAGCTTGGCAGGGACTATGGCTACACCTTC
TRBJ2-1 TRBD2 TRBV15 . CATSRDPDLAGVNEQFF TGTGCCACCAGCAGAGATCCTGATCTAGCGGGAGTCAATGAGCAGTTCTTC
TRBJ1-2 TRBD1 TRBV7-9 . CASSLVAFWDRLNYGYTF TGTGCCAGCAGCTTAGTTGCTTTTTGGGACAGGCTTAACTATGGCTACACCTTC
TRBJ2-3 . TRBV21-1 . CASSKSSLPGQGSTDTQYF TGTGCCAGCAGCAAAAGTTCCCTGCCGGGACAGGGTAGCACAGATACGCAGTATTTT
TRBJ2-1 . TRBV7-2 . CASSTGLTNEQFF TGTGCCAGCAGCACGGGACTGACTAATGAGCAGTTCTTC
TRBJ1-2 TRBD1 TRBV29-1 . CSVEEDDRAYGYTF TGCAGCGTTGAAGAAGACGACAGGGCATATGGCTACACCTTC
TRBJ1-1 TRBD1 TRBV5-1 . CASSSKQGGNTEAFF TGCGCCAGCAGCTCGAAACAGGGGGGGAACACTGAAGCTTTCTTT
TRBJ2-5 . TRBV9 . CASSPRGTGYQETQYF TGTGCCAGCAGCCCCCGGGGGACGGGTTACCAAGAGACCCAGTACTTC
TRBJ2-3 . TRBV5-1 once CASSPIATSTDTQYF TGCGCCAGCAGCCCGATAGCGACTAGCACAGATACGCAGTATTTT
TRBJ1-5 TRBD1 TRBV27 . CASSLTGVGQPQHF TGTGCCAGCAGTTTAACAGGGGTGGGTCAGCCCCAGCATTTT
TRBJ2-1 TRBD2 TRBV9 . CASSASGLSYNEQFF TGTGCCAGCAGCGCTAGCGGGTTGTCCTACAATGAGCAGTTCTTC
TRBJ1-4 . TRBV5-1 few CASSLQGGREKLFF TGCGCCAGCAGTTTACAGGGCGGACGGGAAAAACTGTTTTTT
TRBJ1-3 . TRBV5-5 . CASSLQGAPTSGNTIYF TGTGCCAGCAGCTTACAGGGTGCCCCTACCTCTGGAAACACCATATATTTT
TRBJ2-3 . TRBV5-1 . CASSSGTSTDTQYF TGCGCCAGCAGCTCCGGGACATCCACAGATACGCAGTATTTT
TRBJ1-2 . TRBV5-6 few CASSLDSYGYTF TGTGCCAGCAGCTTGGACAGCTATGGCTACACCTTC
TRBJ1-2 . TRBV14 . CASSQVVGFGYGYTF TGTGCCAGCAGCCAAGTTGTTGGTTTCGGCTATGGCTACACCTTC
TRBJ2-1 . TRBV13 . CASSRGVLRRTEHNEQFF TGTGCCAGCAGCCGGGGAGTACTAAGGCGCACCGAACACAATGAGCAGTTCTTC
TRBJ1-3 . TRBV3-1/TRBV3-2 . CASSQGGRHGNTIYF TGTGCCAGCAGCCAAGGGGGGCGACATGGAAACACCATATATTTT
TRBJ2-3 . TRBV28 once CASSLIQTGVRTRAAIDTQYF TGTGCCAGCAGTCTAATCCAGACGGGGGTGCGGACGCGTGCCGCAATAGATACGCAGTATTTT
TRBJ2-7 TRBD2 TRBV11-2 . CASSRTSGTSYEQYF TGTGCCAGCAGTAGGACTAGCGGGACCTCCTACGAGCAGTACTTC
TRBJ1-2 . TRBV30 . CAWSVENYGYTF TGTGCCTGGAGTGTAGAGAACTATGGCTACACCTTC
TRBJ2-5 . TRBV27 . CASSPASRMVKTQYF TGTGCCAGCAGTCCCGCGTCCAGGATGGTGAAGACCCAGTACTTC
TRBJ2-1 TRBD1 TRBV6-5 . CASSYGLTGGYNEQFF TGTGCCAGCAGTTACGGTTTGACAGGGGGATACAATGAGCAGTTCTTC
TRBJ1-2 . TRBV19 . CASKSQGQNYGYTF TGTGCCAGTAAATCCCAGGGGCAGAACTATGGCTACACCTTC
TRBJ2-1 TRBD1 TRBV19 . CASSPKRQGIGEQFF TGTGCCAGTAGTCCCAAACGACAGGGGATAGGTGAGCAGTTCTTC
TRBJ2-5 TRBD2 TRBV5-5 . CASSSPGLAGDPQETQYF TGTGCCAGCAGCTCACCGGGACTAGCGGGAGATCCCCAAGAGACCCAGTACTTC
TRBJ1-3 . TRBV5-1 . CASSLAGAGNTIYF TGCGCCAGCAGCTTGGCAGGGGCTGGAAACACCATATATTTT
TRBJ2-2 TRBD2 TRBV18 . CASSPRTSGTQSGELFF TGTGCCAGCTCACCACGTACTAGCGGGACCCAATCCGGGGAGCTGTTTTTT
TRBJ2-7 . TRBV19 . CASSQTDRTYEQYF TGTGCCAGTAGTCAGACAGACCGCACCTACGAGCAGTACTTC
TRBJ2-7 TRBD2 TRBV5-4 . CASSLAGPSGYEQYF TGTGCCAGCAGCTTGGCAGGTCCTAGCGGATACGAGCAGTACTTC
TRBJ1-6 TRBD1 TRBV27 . CASRRDLRTGNNSPLHF TGTGCCAGCAGGCGAGACTTGAGGACAGGGAATAATTCACCCCTCCACTTT
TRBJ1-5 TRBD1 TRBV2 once CASSPGQTTYQPQHF TGTGCCAGCAGCCCGGGACAGACTACCTATCAGCCCCAGCATTTT
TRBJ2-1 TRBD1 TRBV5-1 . CASSLGTGGNEQFF TGCGCCAGCAGCCTTGGGACAGGGGGCAATGAGCAGTTCTTC
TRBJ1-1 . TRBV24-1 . CAMYRDTDTEAFF TGTGCCATGTACCGGGACACTGACACTGAAGCTTTCTTT
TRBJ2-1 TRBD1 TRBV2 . CASNPRGLNEQFF TGTGCCAGCAACCCCAGGGGGTTGAATGAGCAGTTCTTC
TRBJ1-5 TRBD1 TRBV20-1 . CSASGRGPNQPQHF TGCAGTGCTAGTGGCAGGGGGCCCAATCAGCCCCAGCATTTT
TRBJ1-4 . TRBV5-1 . CASRSGYATNEKLFF TGCGCCAGCAGGTCGGGTTATGCAACTAATGAAAAACTGTTTTTT
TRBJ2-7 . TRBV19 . CASSPTHRAYEQYF TGTGCCAGTAGTCCGACCCACAGGGCCTACGAGCAGTACTTC
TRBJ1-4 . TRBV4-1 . CASSLLTGTNEKLFF TGCGCCAGCAGCCTCCTAACGGGGACTAATGAAAAACTGTTTTTT
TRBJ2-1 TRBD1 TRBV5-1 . CASSLGRTGGSEQFF TGCGCCAGCAGCCTGGGGAGGACAGGGGGCAGTGAGCAGTTCTTC
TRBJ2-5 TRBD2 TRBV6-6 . CASSSWGLAVQETQYF TGTGCCAGCAGTTCATGGGGACTAGCGGTCCAAGAGACCCAGTACTTC
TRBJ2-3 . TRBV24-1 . CATSAGYADTQYF TGTGCCACCAGTGCGGGTTACGCAGATACGCAGTATTTT
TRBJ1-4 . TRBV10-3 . CAIKSAGTNEKLFF TGTGCCATCAAATCGGCAGGAACGAATGAAAAACTGTTTTTT
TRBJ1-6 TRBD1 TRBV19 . CASTDREASPLHF TGTGCCAGTACAGACAGGGAGGCTTCACCCCTCCACTTT
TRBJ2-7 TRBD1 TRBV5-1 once CASSLTTGGLYEQYF TGCGCCAGCAGCTTGACGACAGGGGGACTCTACGAGCAGTACTTC
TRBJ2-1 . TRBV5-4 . CASSLTSSYNEQFF TGTGCCAGCAGCTTGACTTCCTCCTACAATGAGCAGTTCTTC
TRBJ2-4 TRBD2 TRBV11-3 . CASSLTSGSDIQYF TGTGCCAGCAGCCTAACTAGCGGGAGTGACATTCAGTACTTC
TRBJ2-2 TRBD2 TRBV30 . CASAGGLGTGELFF TGTGCGTCGGCGGGGGGGCTAGGGACCGGGGAGCTGTTTTTT
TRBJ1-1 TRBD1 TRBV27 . CASSLSGGTEAFF TGTGCCAGCAGTTTGTCAGGGGGCACTGAAGCTTTCTTT
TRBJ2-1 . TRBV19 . CASSIAAAGRNEQFF TGTGCCAGTAGTATAGCGGCGGCGGGTAGGAATGAGCAGTTCTTC
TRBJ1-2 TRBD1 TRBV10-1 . CASSLDRGHGYTF TGCGCCAGCAGTTTGGACAGGGGCCATGGCTACACCTTC
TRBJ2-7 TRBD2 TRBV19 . CASTDPGLDEQYF TGTGCCAGTACCGACCCGGGACTAGACGAGCAGTACTTC